The TCR beta chain under discussion was sequenced for a study of shared clonotypes between healthy human individuals. Samples underwent the assay at deep level. The table came from immunoSEQ multiplex PCR; TCRdb's copy has only in-frame clones and leaves some out. The sample lists more than 2,000,000 clones, around 94% occurring once. The CDR3 loop spans 13 amino acids. Deletions cut 0 bases from V and 15 bases from J, with 15 bases between. Germline assignment: CDR1 KGHSH and CDR2 LQKENI. The receptor was derived from a man aged 18 to 30 in good health. The chain combines TRBV18 with TRBJ2-1; no definite D call. The sample consisted of naive CD4+ T cells sorted from blood. The subset here: CD45RA+ positively selected. The CDR3: CASSPPSSSFTFF. The CDR3 nucleotides read TGTGCCAGCTCACCACCGTCCAGCTCGTTTACGTTCTTC.